The 2 T cell receptor beta chains below all came from one sample that was sequenced in a study of CD8 T cells in Susac syndrome. Random-hexamer reverse transcription was applied to roughly 0.45 to 1 ug RNA. MiXCR, applied by TCRdb to the immunoSEQ multiplex PCR reads, yields one record per CDR3 protein. This sample has 160,000 or so distinct CDR3 sequences, with about 94% found just once. Sequencing was carried out using CD8+ T cells from PBMCs. These receptors all come from a human donor with multiple sclerosis.

The gene calls are TRBV9 and TRBJ2-5, with D tentatively TRBD2 (6 bases). V lost 0 bases, J lost 5 bases, and 11 bases lay in between. Germline V gene sequence: CDR1 SGDLS, CDR2 YYNGEE. This CDR3 is built from 14 residues. CDR3 residues: CASSVATGVETQYF. As DNA, the CDR3 is TGTGCCAGCAGCGTAGCGACGGGGGTGGAGACCCAGTACTTC. Using reference TRBV9 and TRBJ2-5 for the parts outside the CDR3, the full variable domain is DSGVTQTPKHLITATGQRVTLRCSPRSGDLSVYWYQQSLDQGLQFLIQYYNGEERAKGNILERFSAQQFPDLHSELNLSSLELGDSALYFCASSVATGVETQYFGPGTRLLVL.

The chain has TRBV20-1 and TRBJ2-2, with D tentatively TRBD2 (5 bases). The length of the CDR3 is 12 residues. Germline assignment: CDR1 DFQATT and CDR2 SNEGSKA (reference sequence). The ends were cut back, 4 bases at V and 5 bases at J, with 8 bases in the middle. The CDR3 nucleotides are TGCAGTGCTACCGGGGAGACCGGGGAGCTGTTTTTT. Its translation is CSATGETGELFF.